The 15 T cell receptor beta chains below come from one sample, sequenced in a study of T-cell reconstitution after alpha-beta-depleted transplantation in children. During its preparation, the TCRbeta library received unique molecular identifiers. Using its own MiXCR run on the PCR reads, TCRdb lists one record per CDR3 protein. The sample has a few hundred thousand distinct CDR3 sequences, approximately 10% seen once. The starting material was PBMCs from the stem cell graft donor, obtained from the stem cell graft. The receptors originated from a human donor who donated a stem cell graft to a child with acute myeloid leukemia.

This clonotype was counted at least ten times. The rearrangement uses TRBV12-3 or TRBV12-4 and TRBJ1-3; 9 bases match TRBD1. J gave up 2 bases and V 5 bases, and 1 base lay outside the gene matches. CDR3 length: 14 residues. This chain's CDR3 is CASSTGGTGNTIYF. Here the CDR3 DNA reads TGTGCCAGCAGTACAGGGGGCACTGGAAACACCATATATTTT.

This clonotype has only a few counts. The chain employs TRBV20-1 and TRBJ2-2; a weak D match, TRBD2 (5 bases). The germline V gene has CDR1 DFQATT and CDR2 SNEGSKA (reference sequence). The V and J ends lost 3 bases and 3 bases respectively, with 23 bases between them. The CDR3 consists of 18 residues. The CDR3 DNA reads TGCAGTGCTAGCCCCCTTGCGGGTGGCGAGAAGTACACCGGGGAGCTGTTTTTT. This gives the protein CSASPLAGGEKYTGELFF.

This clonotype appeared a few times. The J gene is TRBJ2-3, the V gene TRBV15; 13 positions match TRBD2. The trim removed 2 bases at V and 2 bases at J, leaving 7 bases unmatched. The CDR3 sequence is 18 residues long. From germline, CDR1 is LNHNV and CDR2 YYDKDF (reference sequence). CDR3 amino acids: CATSRSRTSGSTTDTQYF. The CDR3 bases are TGTGCCACCAGCAGAAGCAGGACTAGCGGGAGTACCACAGATACGCAGTATTTT.

The CDR3 DNA follows: TGTGCCAGCAGCATGGGACAGGGAGGGTTAGGTTTCTTT. Translated, it gives CASSMGQGGLGFF. V and J are TRBV7-2 and TRBJ1-1; 9 bases are a match to TRBD1. CDR1 and CDR2 (germline): SGHTA, FQGNSA. This CDR3 region has 13 residues. V was pared by 5 bases and J by 13 bases, with 11 bases of the junction left unmatched.

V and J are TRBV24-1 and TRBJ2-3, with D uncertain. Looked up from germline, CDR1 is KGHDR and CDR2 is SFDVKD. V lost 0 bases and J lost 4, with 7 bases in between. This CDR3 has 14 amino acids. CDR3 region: CATSDLAHADTQYF. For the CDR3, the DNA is TGTGCCACCAGTGATTTGGCGCATGCAGATACGCAGTATTTT.

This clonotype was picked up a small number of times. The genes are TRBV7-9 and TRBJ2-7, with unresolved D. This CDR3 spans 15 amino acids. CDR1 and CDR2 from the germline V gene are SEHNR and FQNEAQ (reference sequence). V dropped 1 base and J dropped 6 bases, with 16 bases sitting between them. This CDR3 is CASSLGAAPSGEQYF. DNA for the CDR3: TGTGCCAGCAGCTTAGGGGCGGCCCCCTCTGGCGAGCAGTACTTC.

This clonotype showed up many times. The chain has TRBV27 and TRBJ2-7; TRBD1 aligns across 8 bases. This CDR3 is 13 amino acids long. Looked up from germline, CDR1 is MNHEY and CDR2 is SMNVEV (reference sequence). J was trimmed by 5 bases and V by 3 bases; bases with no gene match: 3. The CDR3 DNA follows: TGTGCCAGCAGTTTGACAGGGGTCGACGAGCAGTACGTC. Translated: CASSLTGVDEQYV.

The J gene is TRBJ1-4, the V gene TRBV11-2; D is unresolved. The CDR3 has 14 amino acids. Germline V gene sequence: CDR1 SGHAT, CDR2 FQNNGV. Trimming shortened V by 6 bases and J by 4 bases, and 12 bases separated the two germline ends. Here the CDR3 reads CASSQPGLNEKLFF. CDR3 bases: TGTGCCAGCAGTCAACCGGGTCTTAATGAAAAACTGTTTTTT.

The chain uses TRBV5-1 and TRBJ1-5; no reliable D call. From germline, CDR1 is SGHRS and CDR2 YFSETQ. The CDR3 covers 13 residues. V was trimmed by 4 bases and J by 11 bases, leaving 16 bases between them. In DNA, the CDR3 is TGCGCCAGCAGCCCTAGAGTCTCCGGGACCCAGCATTTT. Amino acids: CASSPRVSGTQHF. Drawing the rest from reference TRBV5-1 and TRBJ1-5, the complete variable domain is KAGVTQTPRYLIKTRGQQVTLSCSPISGHRSVSWYQQTPGQGLQFLFEYFSETQRNKGNFPGRFSGRQFSNSRSEMNVSTLELGDSALYLCASSPRVSGTQHFGDGTRLSIL.

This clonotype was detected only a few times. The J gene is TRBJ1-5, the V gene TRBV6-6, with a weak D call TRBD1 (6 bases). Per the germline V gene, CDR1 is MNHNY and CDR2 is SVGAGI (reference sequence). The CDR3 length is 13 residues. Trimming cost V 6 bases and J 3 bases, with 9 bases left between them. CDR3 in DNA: TGTGCCAGCAGAACAGGGTACAATCAGCCCCAGCATTTT. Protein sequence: CASRTGYNQPQHF.

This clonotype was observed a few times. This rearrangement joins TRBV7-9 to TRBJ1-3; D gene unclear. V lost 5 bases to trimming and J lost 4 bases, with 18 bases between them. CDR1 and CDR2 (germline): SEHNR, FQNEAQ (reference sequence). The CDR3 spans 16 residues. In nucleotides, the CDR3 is TGTGCCAGCAGCGAAACTCTTCGCATTTCGGGAAACACCATATATTTT. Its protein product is CASSETLRISGNTIYF.

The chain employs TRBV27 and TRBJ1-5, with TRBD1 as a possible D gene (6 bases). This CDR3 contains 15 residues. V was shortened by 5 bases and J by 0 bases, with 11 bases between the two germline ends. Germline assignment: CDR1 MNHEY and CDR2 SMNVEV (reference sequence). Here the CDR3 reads CASSLGQFSNQPQHF. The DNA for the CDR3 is TGTGCCAGCAGTCTTGGACAGTTTAGCAATCAGCCCCAGCATTTT.

The DNA for the CDR3 is TGCAGTGCTAGACAACCAACCGGTGGAAGCTCCTACAATGAGCAGTTCTTC. Translating gives CSARQPTGGSSYNEQFF. This chain connects TRBV20-1 to TRBJ2-1; D not certain. The ends were cut back, 2 bases at V and 0 bases at J, with 17 bases in the middle. Germline CDR1 and CDR2: DFQATT and SNEGSKA (reference sequence). There are 17 residues in the CDR3.

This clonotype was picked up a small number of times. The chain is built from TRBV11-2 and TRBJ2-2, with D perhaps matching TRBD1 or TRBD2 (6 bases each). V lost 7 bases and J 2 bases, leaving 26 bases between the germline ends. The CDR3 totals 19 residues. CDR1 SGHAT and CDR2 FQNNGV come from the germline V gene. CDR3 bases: TGTGCCAGCAACCTCGGGGGCAGGACGAGAAAACTAAACACCGGGGAGCTGTTTTTT. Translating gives CASNLGGRTRKLNTGELFF.

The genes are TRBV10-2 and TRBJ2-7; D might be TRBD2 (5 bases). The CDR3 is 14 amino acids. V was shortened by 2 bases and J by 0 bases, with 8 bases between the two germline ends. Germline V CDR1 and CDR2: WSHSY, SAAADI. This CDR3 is CASSEMGSSYEQYV. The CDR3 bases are TGCGCCAGCAGTGAGATGGGGAGCTCCTACGAGCAGTACGTC.